This TCR beta chain was recorded in a study of cytomegalovirus exposure and HLA in healthy donors. Study-wide points: It emerged from a later analysis that several of the most significant clusters appeared to be linked to common viral pathogens. Most likely, a cluster of highly shared sequence variants arose as a sequencing artifact. Cytomegalovirus status was reportedly diagnosed by the classifier with high specificity and sensitivity. Rare TCR sequences predominated, though certain public TCRs were found in many donors.

For this clone: Antigen unknown.

The PCR ran on 60 Vbeta and 13 Jbeta primers. Sequenced by immunoSEQ multiplex PCR; TCRdb stores in-frame clones only, minus some. The data show approximately 120,000 clones, with about 80% seen just once and more than 10% held by the top ten. The germline gives CDR1 SGHAT, CDR2 FQDESV (reference sequence). CDR3 length: 15 amino acids. The V and J ends lost 5 bases and 1 base respectively, with 14 bases between them. This chain links TRBV11-1 with TRBJ1-1; possible D gene TRBD1, 5 bases. The clonotype originates from a woman in her forties in good health and CMV-seropositive. Sequenced: PBMCs. CDR3 DNA sequence: TGTGCCAGCAGCCGTGGGGGGGGTGCGAACACTGAAGCTTTCTTT. It specifies CASSRGGGANTEAFF.